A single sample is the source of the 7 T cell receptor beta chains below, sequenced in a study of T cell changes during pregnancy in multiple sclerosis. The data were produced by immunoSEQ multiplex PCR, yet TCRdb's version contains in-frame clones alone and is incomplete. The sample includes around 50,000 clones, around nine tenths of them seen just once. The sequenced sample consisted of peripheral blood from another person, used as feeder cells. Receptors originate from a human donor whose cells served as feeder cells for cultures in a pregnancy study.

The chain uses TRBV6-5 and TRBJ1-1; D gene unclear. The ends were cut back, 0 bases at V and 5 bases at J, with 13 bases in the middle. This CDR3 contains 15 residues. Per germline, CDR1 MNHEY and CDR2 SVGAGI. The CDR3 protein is CASSYSSTPDTEAFF. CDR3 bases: TGTGCCAGCAGTTACTCGAGTACGCCGGATACTGAAGCTTTCTTT.

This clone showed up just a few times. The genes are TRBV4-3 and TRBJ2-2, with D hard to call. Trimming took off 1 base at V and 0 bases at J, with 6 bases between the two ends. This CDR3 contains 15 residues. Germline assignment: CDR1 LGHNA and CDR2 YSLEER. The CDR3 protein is CASSQAYPNTGELFF. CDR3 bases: TGCGCCAGCAGCCAAGCCTATCCGAACACCGGGGAGCTGTTTTTT.

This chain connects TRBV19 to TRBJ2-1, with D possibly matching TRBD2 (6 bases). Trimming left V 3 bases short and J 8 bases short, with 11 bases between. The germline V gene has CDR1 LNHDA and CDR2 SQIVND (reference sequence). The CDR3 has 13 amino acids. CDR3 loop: CASSIIGSDEQFF. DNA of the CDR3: TGTGCCAGTAGTATTATCGGGAGCGATGAGCAGTTCTTC.

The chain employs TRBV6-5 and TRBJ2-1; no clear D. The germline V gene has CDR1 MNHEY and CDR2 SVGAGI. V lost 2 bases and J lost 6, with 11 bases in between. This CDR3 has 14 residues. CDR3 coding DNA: TGTGCCAGCAGTTACGGGCTCCAGAGCAATGAGCAGTTCTTC. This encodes CASSYGLQSNEQFF.

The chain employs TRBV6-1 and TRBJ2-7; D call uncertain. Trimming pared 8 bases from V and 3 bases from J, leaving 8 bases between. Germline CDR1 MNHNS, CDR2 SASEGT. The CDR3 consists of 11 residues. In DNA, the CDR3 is TGTGCCAGCCAGATCCTCTACGAGCAGTACTTC. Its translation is CASQILYEQYF.

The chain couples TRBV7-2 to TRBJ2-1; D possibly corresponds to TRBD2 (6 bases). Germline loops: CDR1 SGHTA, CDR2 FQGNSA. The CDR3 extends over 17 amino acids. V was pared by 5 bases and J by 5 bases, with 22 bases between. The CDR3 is CASSRRAGSPANNEQFF. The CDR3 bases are TGTGCCAGCAGCCGGAGAGCGGGTTCCCCCGCGAACAATGAGCAGTTCTTC.

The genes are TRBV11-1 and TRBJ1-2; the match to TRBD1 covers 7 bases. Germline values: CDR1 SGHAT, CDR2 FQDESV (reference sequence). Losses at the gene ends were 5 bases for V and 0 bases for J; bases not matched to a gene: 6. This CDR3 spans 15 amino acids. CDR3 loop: CASSPQGGANYGYTF. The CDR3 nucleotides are TGTGCCAGCAGCCCCCAGGGGGGAGCTAACTATGGCTACACCTTC.